A single sample gave rise to the 17 T cell receptor beta chains below, sequenced in a study of PD-L1 blockade in urothelial cancer. Repertoires were generated with immunoSEQ multiplex PCR, while TCRdb's copy carries only in-frame clones and drops some. The sample lists around 100,000 clones, about nine tenths occurring once. Time point in this sample: pretreatment peripheral blood. The starting material was PBMCs, obtained around atezolizumab (anti-PD-L1) treatment. The receptor set was obtained from a man aged 55 to 70 with urothelial cancer.

The chain links TRBV6-6 to TRBJ2-7; D unclear. This CDR3 contains 14 residues. V lost 6 bases to trimming and J lost 6 bases, with 18 bases between them. Germline-derived CDR1 and CDR2 are MNHNY and SVGAGI (reference sequence). This chain's CDR3 is CASRLRPENPEQYF. The DNA of the CDR3 is TGTGCCAGCAGACTGCGCCCCGAGAACCCCGAGCAGTACTTC.

The CDR3 region is CASSLGTYMSTEAFF. Here the CDR3 DNA reads TGTGCCAGCAGCTTAGGCACGTATATGAGTACTGAAGCTTTCTTT. This chain links TRBV11-3 with TRBJ1-1; D is undetermined. Trimming stripped 1 base from V and 5 bases from J, with 14 bases between. CDR1 SGHNT and CDR2 YENEEA come from the germline V gene. The CDR3 runs 15 residues.

The chain uses TRBV6-1 and TRBJ1-5; 11 bases map to TRBD1. Germline V gene sequence: CDR1 MNHNS, CDR2 SASEGT. There are 16 residues in the CDR3. Trimming cost V 3 bases and J 5 bases; bases outside gene matches: 6. In nucleotides, the CDR3 is TGTGCCAGCAGTGATTGGGGACAGGGGGGATATCAGCCCCAGCATTTT. This encodes CASSDWGQGGYQPQHF.

The rearrangement links TRBV5-1 to TRBJ2-1, with 14 bases aligning to TRBD2. The CDR3 contains 16 residues. Germline CDR1 reads SGHRS; CDR2 reads YFSETQ. With 0 bases clipped from V and 5 bases from J, the junction kept 1 base outside the gene matches. The CDR3: CASSLGLAGGDNEQFF. The CDR3 DNA reads TGCGCCAGCAGCTTGGGACTAGCGGGAGGGGACAATGAGCAGTTCTTC.

This sequence joins TRBV28 and TRBJ1-2; perhaps TRBD1 as D (5 bases). The V gene's germline CDR1 is MDHEN and CDR2 SYDVKM. With 4 bases removed from V and 4 bases from J, the gap between germline ends came to 10 bases. The CDR3 runs 13 residues. DNA for the CDR3: TGTGCCAGCAGTTCAGGGCAGATCTATGGCTACACCTTC. It yields the protein CASSSGQIYGYTF.

The sample holds one count of this clone. The chain is built from TRBV28 and TRBJ1-4, with D perhaps TRBD1 (5 bases). Trimming left V 4 bases short and J 0 bases short, with 12 bases between. Per the germline V gene, CDR1 is MDHEN and CDR2 is SYDVKM. This CDR3 spans 16 amino acids. CDR3 sequence: CASSYRRPATNEKLFF. CDR3 DNA sequence: TGTGCCAGCAGTTACAGGAGACCAGCAACTAATGAAAAACTGTTTTTT.

The chain has TRBV7-9 and TRBJ1-2; 10 nucleotides match TRBD1. The length of the CDR3 is 17 residues. Germline CDR1 and CDR2: SEHNR and FQNEAQ (reference sequence). V shed 4 bases, J shed 4 bases, and the junction held 12 bases outside the gene matches. Written as DNA, the CDR3 is TGTGCCAGCAGCTCCCTAGATGGACAGGGGGATTTCTATGGCTACACCTTC. It specifies CASSSLDGQGDFYGYTF.

The genes are TRBV2 and TRBJ2-5; 10 positions match TRBD2. CDR1 and CDR2 (germline): SNHLY, FYNNEI. The V segment lost 10 bases and the J segment 2 bases; nucleotides outside the gene matches: 19. The CDR3 spans 18 residues. The DNA of the CDR3 is TGTGCCACCAGGAGTACACTAGCGGGATTTAGGGGTCAAGAGACCCAGTACTTC. This translates into CATRSTLAGFRGQETQYF. The full variable domain, with the rest looked up from reference TRBV2 and TRBJ2-5, is EPEVTQTPSHQVTQMGQEVILRCVPISNHLYFYWYRQILGQKVEFLVSFYNNEISEKSEIFDDQFSVERPDGSNFTLKIRSTKLEDSAMYFCATRSTLAGFRGQETQYFGPGTRLLVL.

In this sample, this clone turned up once. This chain connects TRBV5-4 to TRBJ2-7; 11 bases match TRBD1. CDR3 length equals 16 residues. Germline V gene data show CDR1 as SGHNT and CDR2 as YYREEE (reference sequence). Trimming at V came to 0 bases and at J to 0 bases, leaving 2 bases not matched to a gene. CDR3 sequence reads: CASSLAGTGGSYEQYF. The DNA of the CDR3 is TGTGCCAGCAGCTTGGCCGGGACAGGGGGCTCCTACGAGCAGTACTTC.

The chain is built from TRBV7-9 and TRBJ1-6; 7 nucleotides line up with TRBD1. With V trimmed by 1 base and J by 3 bases, 6 bases remained unmatched. This CDR3 contains 17 residues. Germline V gene sequence: CDR1 SEHNR, CDR2 FQNEAQ (reference sequence). The CDR3 DNA sequence: TGTGCCAGCAGCTTAGGAGGGGGGACAGACTATAATTCACCCCTCCACTTT. Amino acids: CASSLGGGTDYNSPLHF.

The chain carries TRBV6-6 and TRBJ1-2; D gene ambiguous. In germline, CDR1 is MNHNY, CDR2 SVGAGI (reference sequence). This CDR3 is built from 14 residues. The germline V and J ends were trimmed by 7 bases and 3 bases, with 15 bases remaining between them. CDR3 bases: TGTGCCAGCATTCTAGGAGGGTCAGACTATGGCTACACCTTC. It translates to CASILGGSDYGYTF.

A single count supports this clone. This chain joins TRBV19 and TRBJ2-5; the match to TRBD2 covers 8 bases. Germline loops: CDR1 LNHDA, CDR2 SQIVND (reference sequence). This CDR3 region has 16 residues. Trimming removed 2 bases from V and 2 bases from J; junction bases left unmatched: 7. Here the CDR3 DNA reads TGTGCCAGTAGTATAATCGGACTAGCCTCGCAAGAGACCCAGTACTTC. Translation: CASSIIGLASQETQYF.

The chain links TRBV30 to TRBJ2-5; perhaps TRBD2 as D (6 bases). The CDR3 is 11 amino acids. V lost 0 bases and J lost 13, with 12 bases in between. Per germline, CDR1 GTSNPN and CDR2 SVGIG (reference sequence). Here the CDR3 DNA reads TGTGCCTGGAGTGTAGGCGGGACCACGTACTTC. As protein: CAWSVGGTTYF.

The chain has TRBV14 and TRBJ1-2; 10 nucleotides match TRBD1. The CDR3 has 15 residues. Germline CDR1 reads SGHDN; CDR2 reads FVKESK. After removal of 3 bases from V and 8 bases from J, the junction contained 9 bases not matched to a gene. The CDR3 reads CASSQAWTGGEGYTF. DNA for the CDR3: TGTGCCAGCAGCCAGGCATGGACAGGGGGTGAAGGCTACACCTTC.

The V and J genes are TRBV6-6 and TRBJ1-4, with TRBD1 identical over 12 bases. V shed 5 bases, J shed 8 bases, and the junction held 6 bases outside the gene matches. This CDR3 has 15 amino acids. Germline V gene sequence: CDR1 MNHNY, CDR2 SVGAGI (reference sequence). Here the CDR3 DNA reads TGTGCCAGCAGTCCCCCGGGACAGGGGGCGGAAAAACTGTTTTTT. Translation: CASSPPGQGAEKLFF.

V usage is TRBV15 and J usage is TRBJ1-5; D perhaps matches TRBD1 (5 bases). V shed 3 bases and J shed 1 base, with 7 bases lying between them. This CDR3 has 14 amino acids. The germline V gene has CDR1 LNHNV and CDR2 YYDKDF (reference sequence). The CDR3, as DNA: TGTGCCACCAGCAGCACAGGAAGCAATCAGCCCCAGCATTTT. It specifies CATSSTGSNQPQHF.

J is TRBJ2-1 and V is TRBV5-1; tentatively, D is TRBD2 (5 bases). This CDR3 contains 14 residues. V lost 0 bases and J 8 bases, leaving 12 bases between the germline ends. Germline values: CDR1 SGHRS, CDR2 YFSETQ. The CDR3 coding sequence is TGCGCCAGCAGCTTGGGAGGGAGAGTCGATGAGCAGTTCTTC. Its translation: CASSLGGRVDEQFF.